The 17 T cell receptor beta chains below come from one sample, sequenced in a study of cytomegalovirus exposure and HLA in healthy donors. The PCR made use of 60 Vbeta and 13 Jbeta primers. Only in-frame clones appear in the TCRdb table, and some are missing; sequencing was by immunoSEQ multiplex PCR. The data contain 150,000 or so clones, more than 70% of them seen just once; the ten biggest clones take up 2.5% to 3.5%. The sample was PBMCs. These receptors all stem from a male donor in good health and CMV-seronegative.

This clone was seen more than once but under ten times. The CDR3 nucleotides are TGTGCCAGCAGCTTGACTAGAAACAATGAGCAGTTCTTC. It is translated as CASSLTRNNEQFF. The rearrangement links TRBV6-1 to TRBJ2-1, with a weak D call TRBD2 (6 bases). Between the trimmed V and J ends, which lost 6 bases and 5 bases, there was a span of 11 bases. This CDR3 is built from 13 residues. Germline V gene lookup returns CDR1 MNHNS and CDR2 SASEGT.

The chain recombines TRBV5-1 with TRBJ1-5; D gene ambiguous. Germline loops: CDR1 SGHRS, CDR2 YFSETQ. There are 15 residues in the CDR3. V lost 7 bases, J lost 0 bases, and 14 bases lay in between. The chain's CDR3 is CASSLDFNSNQPQHF. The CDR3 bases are TGCGCCAGCTCCCTCGACTTTAATAGCAATCAGCCCCAGCATTTT.

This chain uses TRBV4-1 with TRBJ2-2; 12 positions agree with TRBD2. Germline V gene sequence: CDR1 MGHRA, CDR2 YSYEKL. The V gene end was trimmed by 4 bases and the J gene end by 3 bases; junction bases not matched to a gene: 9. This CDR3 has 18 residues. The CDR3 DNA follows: TGCGCCAGCAGCCTTCTCCTTACTAGCGGGGGGTACACCGGGGAGCTGTTTTTT. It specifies CASSLLLTSGGYTGELFF.

The CDR3 DNA reads TGTGCCAGCTCATCAGGACAGGGGGACTATGGCTACACCTTC. This translates into CASSSGQGDYGYTF. The chain employs TRBV18 and TRBJ1-2; 10 positions agree with TRBD1. V lost 5 bases to trimming and J lost 3 bases; unmatched junction nucleotides: 3. Germline CDR1 KGHSH, CDR2 LQKENI. CDR3 size: 14 residues. Variable domain in full (rest from reference TRBV18 and TRBJ1-2): NAGVMQNPRHLVRRRGQEARLRCSPMKGHSHVYWYRQLPEEGLKFMVYLQKENIIDESGMPKERFSAEFPKEGPSILRIQQVVRGDSAAYFCASSSGQGDYGYTFGSGTRLTVV.

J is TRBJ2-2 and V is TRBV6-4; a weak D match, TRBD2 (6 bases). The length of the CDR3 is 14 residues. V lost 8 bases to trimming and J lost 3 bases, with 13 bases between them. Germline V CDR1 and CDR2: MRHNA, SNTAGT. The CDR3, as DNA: TGTGCCAGCCCCACGGAGGGGTACACCGGGGAGCTGTTTTTT. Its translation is CASPTEGYTGELFF.

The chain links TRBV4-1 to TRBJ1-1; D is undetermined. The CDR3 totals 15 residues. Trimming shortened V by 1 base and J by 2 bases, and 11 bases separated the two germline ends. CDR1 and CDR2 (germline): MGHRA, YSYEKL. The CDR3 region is CASSQVSPINTEAFF. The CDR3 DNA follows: TGCGCCAGCAGCCAAGTAAGCCCTATAAACACTGAAGCTTTCTTT.

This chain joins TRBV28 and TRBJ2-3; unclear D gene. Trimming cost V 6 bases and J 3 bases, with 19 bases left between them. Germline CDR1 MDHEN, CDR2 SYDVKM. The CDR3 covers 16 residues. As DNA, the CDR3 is TGTGCCAGCAGCTTACAGCTGATGAAGACAACAGATACGCAGTATTTT. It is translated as CASSLQLMKTTDTQYF.

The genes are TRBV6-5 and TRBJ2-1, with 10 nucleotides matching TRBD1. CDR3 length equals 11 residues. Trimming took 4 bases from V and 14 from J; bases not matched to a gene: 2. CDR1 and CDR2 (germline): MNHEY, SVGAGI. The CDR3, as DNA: TGTGCCAGCAGTTTCGGACAGGGGGAGTTCTTC. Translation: CASSFGQGEFF.

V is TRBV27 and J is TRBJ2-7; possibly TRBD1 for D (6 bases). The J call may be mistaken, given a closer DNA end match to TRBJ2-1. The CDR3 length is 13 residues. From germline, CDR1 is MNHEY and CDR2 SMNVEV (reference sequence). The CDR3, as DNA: TGTGCCAGCAGTTGGGGGCAGGGGTACGAGCAGTTCTTC. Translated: CASSWGQGYEQFF.

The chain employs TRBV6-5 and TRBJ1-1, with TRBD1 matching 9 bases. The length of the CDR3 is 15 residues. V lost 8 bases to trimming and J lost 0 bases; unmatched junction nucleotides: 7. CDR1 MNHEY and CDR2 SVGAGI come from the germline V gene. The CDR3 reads CASPADRGMNTEAFF. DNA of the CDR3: TGTGCCAGCCCCGCGGACAGGGGTATGAACACTGAAGCTTTCTTT.

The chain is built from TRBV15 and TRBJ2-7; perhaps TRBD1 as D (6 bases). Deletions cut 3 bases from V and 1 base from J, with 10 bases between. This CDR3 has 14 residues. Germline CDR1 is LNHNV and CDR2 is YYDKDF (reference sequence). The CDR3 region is CATSSPTGSYEQYF. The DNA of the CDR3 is TGTGCCACCAGCAGCCCGACAGGTTCCTACGAGCAGTACTTC.

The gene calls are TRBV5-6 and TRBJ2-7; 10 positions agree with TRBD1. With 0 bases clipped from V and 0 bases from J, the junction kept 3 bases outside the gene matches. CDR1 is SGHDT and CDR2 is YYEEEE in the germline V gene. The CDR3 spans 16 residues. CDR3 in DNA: TGTGCCAGCAGCTTGGGGGGACAGGGGAACTCCTACGAGCAGTACTTC. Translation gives CASSLGGQGNSYEQYF.

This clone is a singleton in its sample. The DNA for the CDR3 is TGTGCCTGGAGTGGGACAGGGGGCTACGAGCAGTACTTC. Its protein product is CAWSGTGGYEQYF. The rearrangement joins TRBV30 to TRBJ2-7; 10 bases line up with TRBD1. Trimming at V came to 1 base and at J to 3 bases, leaving 0 bases not matched to a gene. CDR1 GTSNPN and CDR2 SVGIG come from the germline V gene (reference sequence). The CDR3 totals 13 residues. The whole variable domain, remainder taken from reference TRBV30 and TRBJ2-7, is SQTIHQWPATLVQPVGSPLSLECTVEGTSNPNLYWYRQAAGRGLQLLFYSVGIGQISSEVPQNLSASRPQDRQFILSSKKLLLSDSGFYLCAWSGTGGYEQYFGPGTRLTVT.

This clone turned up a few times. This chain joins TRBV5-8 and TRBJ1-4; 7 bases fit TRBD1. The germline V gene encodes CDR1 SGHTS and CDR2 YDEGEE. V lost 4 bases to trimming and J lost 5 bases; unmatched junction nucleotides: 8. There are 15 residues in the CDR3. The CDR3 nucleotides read TGTGCCAGCAGCGACCTGGCAGGGGGAAATGAAAAACTGTTTTTT. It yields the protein CASSDLAGGNEKLFF.

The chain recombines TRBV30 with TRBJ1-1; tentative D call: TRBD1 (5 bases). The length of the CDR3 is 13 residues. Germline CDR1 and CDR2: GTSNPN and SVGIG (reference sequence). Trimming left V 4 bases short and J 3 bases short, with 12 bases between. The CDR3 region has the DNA TGTGCCTGGAACCCTTGGGGGGACACTGAAGCTTTCTTT. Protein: CAWNPWGDTEAFF.

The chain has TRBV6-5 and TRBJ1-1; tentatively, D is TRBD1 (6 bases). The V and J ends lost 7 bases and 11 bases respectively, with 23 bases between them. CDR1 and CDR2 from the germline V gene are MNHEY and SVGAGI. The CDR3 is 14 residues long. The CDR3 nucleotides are TGTGCCAGCACCAAGCTTGGGGGCGCGGTGAACGCTTTCTTT. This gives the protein CASTKLGGAVNAFF.

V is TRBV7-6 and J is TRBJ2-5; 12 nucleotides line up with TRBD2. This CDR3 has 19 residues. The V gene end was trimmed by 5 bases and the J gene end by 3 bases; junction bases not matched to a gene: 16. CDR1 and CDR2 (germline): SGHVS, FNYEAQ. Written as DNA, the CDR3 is TGTGCCAGCAGCCTAGACCCCCTAGCGGGAGGGCCTGAGAAAGAGACCCAGTACTTC. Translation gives CASSLDPLAGGPEKETQYF.